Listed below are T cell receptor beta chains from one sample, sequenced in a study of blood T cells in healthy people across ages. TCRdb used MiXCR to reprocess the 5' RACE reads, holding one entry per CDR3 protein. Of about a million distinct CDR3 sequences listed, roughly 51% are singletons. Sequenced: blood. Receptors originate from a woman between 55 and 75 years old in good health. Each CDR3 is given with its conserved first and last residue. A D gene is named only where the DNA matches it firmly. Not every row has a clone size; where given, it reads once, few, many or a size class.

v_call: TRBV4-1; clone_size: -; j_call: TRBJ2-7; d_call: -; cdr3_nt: TGCGCCAGCAGCTATGACATAGCCTACGAGCAGTACTTC; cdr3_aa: CASSYDIAYEQYF
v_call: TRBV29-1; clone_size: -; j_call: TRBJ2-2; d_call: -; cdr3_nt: TGCAGCGTTGCCAGGGAGATAGGAACCGGGGAGCTGTTTTTT; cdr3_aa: CSVAREIGTGELFF
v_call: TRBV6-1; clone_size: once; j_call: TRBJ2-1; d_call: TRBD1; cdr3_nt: TGTGCCAGCAGTGAATCAGCGGGACAGGGGGCGAATGAGCAGTTCTTC; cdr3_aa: CASSESAGQGANEQFF
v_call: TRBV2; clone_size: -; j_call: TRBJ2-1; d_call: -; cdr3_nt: TGTGCCAGCAGTGAAGTCTGGGGGAGGAATGAGCAGTTCTTC; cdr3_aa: CASSEVWGRNEQFF
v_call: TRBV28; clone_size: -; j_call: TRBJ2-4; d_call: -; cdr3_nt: TGTGCCAGCACCTTAATGGGTAGATCCGAACAGTACTTC; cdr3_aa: CASTLMGRSEQYF
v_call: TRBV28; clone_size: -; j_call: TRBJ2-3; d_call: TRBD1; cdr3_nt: TGTGCCAGCAGCTGGCGCGCAGGGACAGGATTATCAGATACGCAGTATTTT; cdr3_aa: CASSWRAGTGLSDTQYF
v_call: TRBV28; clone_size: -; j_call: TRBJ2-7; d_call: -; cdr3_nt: TGTGCCAGCAGTCCCCACAGGGTACTGGACGAGCAGTACTTC; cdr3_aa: CASSPHRVLDEQYF
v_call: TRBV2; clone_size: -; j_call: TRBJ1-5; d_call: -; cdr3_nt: TGTGCCAGCAGTCAAACAACAGGCCTCTATAGCAATCAGCCCCAGCATTTT; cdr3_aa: CASSQTTGLYSNQPQHF
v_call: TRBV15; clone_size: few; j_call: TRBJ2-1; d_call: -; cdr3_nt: TGTGCCACCAGCAGAGATCGTGGGATCTACAATGAGCAGTTCTTC; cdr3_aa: CATSRDRGIYNEQFF
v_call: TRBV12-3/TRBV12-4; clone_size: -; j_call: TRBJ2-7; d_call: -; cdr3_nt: TGTGCCAGCATCCCTGAGGTGGGGGCTGCTTCCTACAATGAGCAGTACTTC; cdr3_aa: CASIPEVGAASYNEQYF
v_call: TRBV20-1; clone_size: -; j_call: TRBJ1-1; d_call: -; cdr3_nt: TGCAGTGCTAGAGACCCGCGGGGGGGGAGCACTGAAGCTTTCTTT; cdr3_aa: CSARDPRGGSTEAFF
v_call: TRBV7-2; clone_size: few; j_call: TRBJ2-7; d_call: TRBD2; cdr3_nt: TGTGCCAGCAGCTTTTACAGCGGGGACGAGCAGTACTTC; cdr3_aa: CASSFYSGDEQYF
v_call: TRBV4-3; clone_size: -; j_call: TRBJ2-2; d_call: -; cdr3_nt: TGCGCCAGCAGCCAAAACTTACCCGGAGATACCGGGGAGCTGTTTTTT; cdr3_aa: CASSQNLPGDTGELFF
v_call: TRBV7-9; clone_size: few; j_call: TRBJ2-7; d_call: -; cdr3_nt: TGTGCCAGCATTCGGGGGAGCTCCTACAATGAGCAGTACTTC; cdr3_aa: CASIRGSSYNEQYF
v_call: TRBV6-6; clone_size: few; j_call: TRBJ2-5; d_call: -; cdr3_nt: TGTGCCAGCAGGGGAGATTCCAGGAACCAAGAGACCCAGTACTTC; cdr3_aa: CASRGDSRNQETQYF
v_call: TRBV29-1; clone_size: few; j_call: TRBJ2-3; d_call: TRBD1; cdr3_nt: TGCAGCGTTGATAAGGACAGGGGCACAGATACGCAGTATTTT; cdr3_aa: CSVDKDRGTDTQYF
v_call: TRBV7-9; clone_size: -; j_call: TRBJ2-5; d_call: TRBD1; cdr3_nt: TGTGCCAGCAGCTCCGGCAGGGGGATGGAGACCCAGTACTTC; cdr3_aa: CASSSGRGMETQYF
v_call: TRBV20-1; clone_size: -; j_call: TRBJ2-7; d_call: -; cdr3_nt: TGCAGTGCTAGAGCCCCCCACGAGCAGTACTTC; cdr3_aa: CSARAPHEQYF
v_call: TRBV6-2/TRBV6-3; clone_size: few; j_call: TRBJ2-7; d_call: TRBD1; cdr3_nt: TGTGCCAGCGCCCTAGTGACAGGGGGCTACGAGCAGTACTTC; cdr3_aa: CASALVTGGYEQYF
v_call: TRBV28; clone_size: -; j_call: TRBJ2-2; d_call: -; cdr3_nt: TGTGCCAGCAGTTTATTACGTAAGGTCGGGGAGCTGTTTTTT; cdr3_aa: CASSLLRKVGELFF
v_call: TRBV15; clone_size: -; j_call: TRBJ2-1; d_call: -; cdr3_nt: TGTGCCACCAGCAGCACAGGACAGAGAGCGAACAATGAGCAGTTCTTC; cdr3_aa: CATSSTGQRANNEQFF
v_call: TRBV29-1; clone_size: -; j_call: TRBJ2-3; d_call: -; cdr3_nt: TGCAGCGTTGAGACTCCCGAACCTGGTGATACGCAGTATTTT; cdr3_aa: CSVETPEPGDTQYF
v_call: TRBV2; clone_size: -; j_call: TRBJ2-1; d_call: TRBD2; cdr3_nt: TGTGCCAGCAGTGAACTAGCGGGATCTTACAATGAGCAGTTCTTC; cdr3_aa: CASSELAGSYNEQFF
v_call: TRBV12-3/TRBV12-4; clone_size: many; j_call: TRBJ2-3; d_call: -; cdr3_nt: TGTGCCAGCAGTAGAGCTAGCACAGATACGCAGTATTTT; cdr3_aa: CASSRASTDTQYF
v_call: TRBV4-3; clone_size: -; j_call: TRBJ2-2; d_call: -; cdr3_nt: TGCGCCAGCAGTAAAAAGGGGGAAGTCACCGGGGAGCTGTTTTTT; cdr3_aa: CASSKKGEVTGELFF
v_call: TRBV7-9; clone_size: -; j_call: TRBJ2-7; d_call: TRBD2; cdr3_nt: TGTGCCAGCAGCCCGAGGACTAGTAGCTCCTACGAGCAGTACTTC; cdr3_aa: CASSPRTSSSYEQYF
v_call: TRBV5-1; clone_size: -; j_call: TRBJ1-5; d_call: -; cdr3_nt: TGCGCCAGCAGCTTGAGTGGGGTAGCTAGCAATCAGCCCCAGCATTTT; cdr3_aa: CASSLSGVASNQPQHF
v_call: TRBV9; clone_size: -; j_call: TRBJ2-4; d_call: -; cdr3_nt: TGTGCCAGCAGCGCACAGGGGGGAGGGAACATTCAGTACTTC; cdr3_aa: CASSAQGGGNIQYF
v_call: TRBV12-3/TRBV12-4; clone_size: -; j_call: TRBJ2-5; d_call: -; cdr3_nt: TGTGCCAGCAGGAAAGGATTCTTGGAGACCCAGTACTTC; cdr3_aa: CASRKGFLETQYF
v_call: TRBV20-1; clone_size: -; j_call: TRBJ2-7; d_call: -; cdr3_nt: TGCTCTATGAGGCAGGAGTTCGACGAGCAGTACTTC; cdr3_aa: CSMRQEFDEQYF
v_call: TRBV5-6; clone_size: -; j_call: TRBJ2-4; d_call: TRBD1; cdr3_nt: TGTGCCAGCAGGTCCATCGGGACAGGTATGGACATTCAGTACTTC; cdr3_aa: CASRSIGTGMDIQYF